The present T cell receptor beta chain was sequenced within a study of T cell responses to AZD1222 COVID-19 vaccine. General study findings and limits: CD4 TCRs covered the whole spike, strongest at regions 160-218 and 743-854.

With respect to this clone: Antigen: not known.

Here immunoSEQ multiplex PCR was the method, and the copy in TCRdb shows in-frame clones only, minus some. The sample yields some 120,000 clones, roughly 90% seen once. The V gene end was trimmed by 5 bases and the J gene end by 3 bases; junction bases not matched to a gene: 7. CDR3 length equals 15 residues. The germline V gene has CDR1 SGHTA and CDR2 FQGNSA. This chain links TRBV7-2 with TRBJ2-7; 10 bases line up with TRBD1. The sequencing used peripheral blood, collected on day 0 of AZD1222 vaccination. This receptor was identified in an adult in good health. The CDR3 is CASSSRDRGDYEQYF. The CDR3 nucleotides read TGTGCCAGCAGCAGCCGGGACAGGGGAGACTACGAGCAGTACTTC. Complete variable domain (other parts from reference TRBV7-2 and TRBJ2-7): GAGVSQSPSNKVTEKGKDVELRCDPISGHTALYWYRQSLGQGLEFLIYFQGNSAPDKSGLPSDRFSAERTGGSVSTLTIQRTQQEDSAVYLCASSSRDRGDYEQYFGPGTRLTVT.